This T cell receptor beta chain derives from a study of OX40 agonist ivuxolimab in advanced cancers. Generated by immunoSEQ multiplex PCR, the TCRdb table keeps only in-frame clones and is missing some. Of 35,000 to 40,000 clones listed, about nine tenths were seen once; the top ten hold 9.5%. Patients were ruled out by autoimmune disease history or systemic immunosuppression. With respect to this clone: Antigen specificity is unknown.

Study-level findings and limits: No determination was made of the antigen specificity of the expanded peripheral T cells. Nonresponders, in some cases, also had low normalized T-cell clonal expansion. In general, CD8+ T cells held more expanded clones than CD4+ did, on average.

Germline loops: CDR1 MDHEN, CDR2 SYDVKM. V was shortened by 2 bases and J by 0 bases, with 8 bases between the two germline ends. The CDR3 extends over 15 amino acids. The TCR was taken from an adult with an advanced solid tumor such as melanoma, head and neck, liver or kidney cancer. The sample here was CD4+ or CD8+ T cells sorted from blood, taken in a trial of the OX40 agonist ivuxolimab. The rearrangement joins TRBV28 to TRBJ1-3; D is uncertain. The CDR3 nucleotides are TGTGCCAGCAGTTTACCGGGTTACTCTGGAAACACCATATATTTT. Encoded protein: CASSLPGYSGNTIYF. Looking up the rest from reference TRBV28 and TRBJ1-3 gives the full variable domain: DVKVTQSSRYLVKRTGEKVFLECVQDMDHENMFWYRQDPGLGLRLIYFSYDVKMKEKGDIPEGYSVSREKKERFSLILESASTNQTSMYLCASSLPGYSGNTIYFGEGSWLTVV.